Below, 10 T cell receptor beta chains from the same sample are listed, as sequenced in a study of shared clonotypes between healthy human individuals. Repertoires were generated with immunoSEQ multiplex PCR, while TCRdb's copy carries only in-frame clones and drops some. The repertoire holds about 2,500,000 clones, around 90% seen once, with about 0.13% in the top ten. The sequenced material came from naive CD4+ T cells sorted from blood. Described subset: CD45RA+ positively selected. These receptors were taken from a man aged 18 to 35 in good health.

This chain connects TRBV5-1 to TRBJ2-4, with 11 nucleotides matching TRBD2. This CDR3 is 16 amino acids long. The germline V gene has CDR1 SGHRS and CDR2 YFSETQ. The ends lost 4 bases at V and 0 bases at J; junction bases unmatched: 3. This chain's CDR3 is CASSATSGGAKNIQYF. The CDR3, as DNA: TGCGCCAGCAGCGCTACTAGCGGGGGAGCCAAAAACATTCAGTACTTC.

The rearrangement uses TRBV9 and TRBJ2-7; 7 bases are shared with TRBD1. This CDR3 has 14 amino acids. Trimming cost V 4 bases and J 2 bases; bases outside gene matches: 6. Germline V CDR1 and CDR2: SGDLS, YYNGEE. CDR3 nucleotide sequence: TGTGCCAGCAGCCCCCGACAGGGCCCCTACGAGCAGTACTTC. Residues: CASSPRQGPYEQYF.

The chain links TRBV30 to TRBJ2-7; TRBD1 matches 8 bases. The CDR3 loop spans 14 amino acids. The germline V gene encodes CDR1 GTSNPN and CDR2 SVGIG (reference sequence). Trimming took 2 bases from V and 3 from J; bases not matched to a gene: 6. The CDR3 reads CAWSQGTGSYEQYF. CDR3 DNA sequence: TGTGCCTGGAGTCAGGGGACAGGAAGCTACGAGCAGTACTTC.

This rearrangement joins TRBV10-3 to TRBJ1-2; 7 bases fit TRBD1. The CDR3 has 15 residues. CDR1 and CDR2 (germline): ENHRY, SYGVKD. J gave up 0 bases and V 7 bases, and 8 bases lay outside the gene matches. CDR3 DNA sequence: TGTGCCATCACCCCAGGGGGGGGCGCTAACTATGGCTACACCTTC. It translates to CAITPGGGANYGYTF.

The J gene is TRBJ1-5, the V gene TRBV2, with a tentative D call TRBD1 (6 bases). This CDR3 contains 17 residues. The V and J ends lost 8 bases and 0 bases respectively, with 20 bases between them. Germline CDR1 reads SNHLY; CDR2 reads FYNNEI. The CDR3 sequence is CASAIAGGAYSNQPQHF. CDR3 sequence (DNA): TGTGCCAGCGCCATCGCGGGGGGGGCATATAGCAATCAGCCCCAGCATTTT.

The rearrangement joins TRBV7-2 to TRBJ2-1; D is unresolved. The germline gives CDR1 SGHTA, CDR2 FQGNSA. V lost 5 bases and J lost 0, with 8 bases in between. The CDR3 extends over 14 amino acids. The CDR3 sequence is CASSPMSSYNEQFF. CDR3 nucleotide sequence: TGTGCCAGCAGCCCCATGTCCTCCTACAATGAGCAGTTCTTC.

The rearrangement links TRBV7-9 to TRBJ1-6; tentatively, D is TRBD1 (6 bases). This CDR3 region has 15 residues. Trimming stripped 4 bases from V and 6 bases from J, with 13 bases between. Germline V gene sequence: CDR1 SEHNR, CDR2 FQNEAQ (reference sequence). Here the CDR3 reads CASSWGGQGNSPLHF. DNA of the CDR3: TGTGCCAGCAGCTGGGGGGGGCAGGGTAATTCACCCCTCCACTTT.

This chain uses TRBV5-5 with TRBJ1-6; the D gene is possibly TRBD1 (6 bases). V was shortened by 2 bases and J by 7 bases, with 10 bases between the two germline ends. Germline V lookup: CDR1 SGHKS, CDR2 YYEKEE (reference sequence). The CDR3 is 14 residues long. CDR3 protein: CASSFTGNNSPLHF. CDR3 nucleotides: TGTGCCAGCAGCTTTACAGGGAACAATTCACCCCTCCACTTT.

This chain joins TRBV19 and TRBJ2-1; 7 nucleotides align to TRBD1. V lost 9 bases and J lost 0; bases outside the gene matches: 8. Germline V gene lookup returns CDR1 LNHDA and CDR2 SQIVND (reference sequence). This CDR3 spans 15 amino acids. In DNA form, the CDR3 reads TGTGCCAGCTCACAGGGGTCAAGCTCCTACAATGAGCAGTTCTTC. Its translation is CASSQGSSSYNEQFF.

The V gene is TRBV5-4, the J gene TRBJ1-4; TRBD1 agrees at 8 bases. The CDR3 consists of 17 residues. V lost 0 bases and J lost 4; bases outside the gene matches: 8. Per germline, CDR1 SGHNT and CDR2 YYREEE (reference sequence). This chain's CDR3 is CASSLDGGTGHNEKLFF. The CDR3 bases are TGTGCCAGCAGCTTGGACGGAGGGACAGGCCATAATGAAAAACTGTTTTTT. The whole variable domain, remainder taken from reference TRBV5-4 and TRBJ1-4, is ETGVTQSPTHLIKTRGQQVTLRCSSQSGHNTVSWYQQALGQGPQFIFQYYREEENGRGNFPPRFSGLQFPNYSSELNVNALELDDSALYLCASSLDGGTGHNEKLFFGSGTQLSVL.